This T cell receptor beta chain was sequenced for a study of monozygotic twins with inflammatory bowel disease. Per the germline V gene, CDR1 is DFQATT and CDR2 is SNEGSKA (reference sequence). The CDR3 has 16 residues. TCRdb reprocessed the 5' RACE reads and stores each CDR3 protein as one record, lacking DNA. Its table lists around 47,000 distinct CDR3 sequences. A word on this clonotype: As yet, its antigen is unknown.

Study results and caveats: The data offered no way to tell different T cell subtypes apart.

This TCR was sampled from a human donor with ulcerative colitis or Crohn's disease, or a healthy co-twin of an affected twin (not recorded which). The sequenced material came from blood. The chain carries TRBV20-1 and TRBJ2-1; TCRdb designates TRBD1, a call that cannot be tested without DNA. CDR3 loop: CSARARGSDTADEQFF.